Below are 17 T cell receptor beta chains sequenced from a single sample in a study of cytomegalovirus exposure and HLA in healthy donors. Primers for the PCR totalled 60 Vbeta and 13 Jbeta. The protocol was immunoSEQ multiplex PCR, while the TCRdb copy is restricted to in-frame clones and leaves out a portion. The sample yields about 140,000 clones, approximately 80% seen once. The sample taken for sequencing was PBMCs. These receptors all stem from a man aged 25-45 years in good health and CMV-seronegative.

The chain couples TRBV6-5 to TRBJ2-7; TRBD2 is a possible D gene (6 bases). This CDR3 is built from 16 residues. Germline V lookup: CDR1 MNHEY, CDR2 SVGAGI. Trimming left V 0 bases short and J 2 bases short, with 14 bases between. The CDR3 DNA follows: TGTGCCAGCAGTTACTCTGCGACGGGGGAGGCCTACGAGCAGTACTTC. It codes for CASSYSATGEAYEQYF.

CDR3 DNA: TGCGCCAGCAGAGGGACAGCCTCCTACGAGCAGTACTTC. Its protein product is CASRGTASYEQYF. V is TRBV5-1 and J is TRBJ2-7, with 7 bases aligning to TRBD1. V lost 5 bases, J lost 0 bases, and 2 bases stayed unmatched. The CDR3 covers 13 residues. Germline CDR1 reads SGHRS; CDR2 reads YFSETQ.

The chain is built from TRBV6-4 and TRBJ1-2; D is ambiguous. CDR3 length: 18 residues. Germline loops: CDR1 MRHNA, CDR2 SNTAGT. The V and J ends lost 0 bases and 5 bases respectively, with 22 bases between them. The CDR3 DNA follows: TGTGCCAGCAGTGACTCGGGCAGCGTATCAAATCGAGGGTATGGCTACACCTTC. It codes for CASSDSGSVSNRGYGYTF.

The chain couples TRBV5-1 to TRBJ2-3; D may be TRBD2 (5 bases). Germline CDR1 and CDR2: SGHRS and YFSETQ. The V gene lost 1 base and the J gene lost 3 bases, with 6 bases spanning the gap. CDR3 length equals 13 residues. CDR3 sequence: CASSLTRTDTQYF. CDR3 coding DNA: TGCGCCAGCAGCTTGACTAGAACAGATACGCAGTATTTT.

The genes are TRBV19 and TRBJ1-5, with TRBD1 matching 7 bases. The ends lost 5 bases at V and 7 bases at J; junction bases unmatched: 8. The CDR3 is 14 residues long. Germline CDR1 and CDR2: LNHDA and SQIVND (reference sequence). DNA for the CDR3: TGTGCCAGTAGTGGCCGACTCAGGGGGCAGCCCCAGCATTTT. It encodes CASSGRLRGQPQHF.

DNA for the CDR3: TGTGCCAGCAGCCAAGCGGGGGGCACTGAAGCTTTCTTT. Amino acid sequence: CASSQAGGTEAFF. The chain recombines TRBV7-9 with TRBJ1-1, with D tentatively TRBD1 (5 bases). The V end was cut by 5 bases, the J end by 4 bases, with 11 bases between. This CDR3 comprises 13 residues. CDR1 and CDR2 (germline): SEHNR, FQNEAQ (reference sequence).

This clone was seen once. The chain employs TRBV28 and TRBJ1-2, with 8 bases aligning to TRBD1. CDR1 and CDR2 from the germline V gene are MDHEN and SYDVKM. The CDR3 has 14 residues. The trim removed 4 bases at V and 4 bases at J, leaving 5 bases unmatched. This CDR3 is CASSSDRDLYGYTF. The CDR3, as DNA: TGTGCCAGCAGTTCGGACAGGGATCTCTATGGCTACACCTTC.

The chain is built from TRBV25-1 and TRBJ2-7; TRBD1 agrees at 7 bases. The CDR3 loop spans 16 amino acids. V lost 3 bases to trimming and J lost 4 bases; unmatched junction nucleotides: 12. The germline V gene has CDR1 MGHDK and CDR2 SYGVNS. The CDR3 DNA is TGTGCCAGCAGTGATTGGACAGGACCCCAGGGTTACGAGCAGTACTTC. Its translation is CASSDWTGPQGYEQYF.

The chain employs TRBV6-5 and TRBJ2-7, with TRBD2 as a possible D gene (6 bases). V lost 7 bases and J lost 5, with 18 bases in between. This CDR3 is 14 amino acids long. Per germline, CDR1 MNHEY and CDR2 SVGAGI. The CDR3 sequence is CASNLPEGPNEQYF. For the CDR3, the DNA is TGTGCCAGCAATCTTCCGGAGGGCCCAAACGAGCAGTACTTC.

V is TRBV6-5 and J is TRBJ2-7; 7 bases are shared with TRBD1. V shed 2 bases, J shed 2 bases, and the junction held 3 bases outside the gene matches. The germline V gene has CDR1 MNHEY and CDR2 SVGAGI. This CDR3 comprises 14 residues. CDR3 amino acids: CASSYGQAAYEQYF. DNA for the CDR3: TGTGCCAGCAGTTACGGACAGGCCGCCTACGAGCAGTACTTC.

The CDR3 DNA follows: TGTGCCAGCAAGGGGCAAGCAACTAATGAAAAACTGTTTTTT. Translated, it gives CASKGQATNEKLFF. The chain joins TRBV27 to TRBJ1-4; tentative D call: TRBD1 (5 bases). Trimming shortened V by 7 bases and J by 0 bases, and 9 bases separated the two germline ends. Germline CDR1 reads MNHEY; CDR2 reads SMNVEV (reference sequence). The CDR3 is 14 residues long.

The V gene is TRBV18, the J gene TRBJ2-3; 7 positions agree with TRBD1. Looked up from germline, CDR1 is KGHSH and CDR2 is LQKENI. The CDR3 extends over 12 amino acids. With 8 bases clipped from V and 1 base from J, the junction kept 0 bases outside the gene matches. The CDR3 coding sequence is TGTGCCAGCGACAGGGGCACAGATACGCAGTATTTT. Amino acids: CASDRGTDTQYF.

V and J are TRBV19 and TRBJ2-7, with TRBD2 matching 7 bases. Losses at the gene ends were 5 bases for V and 3 bases for J; bases not matched to a gene: 10. The CDR3 sequence is 15 residues long. Germline CDR1 reads LNHDA; CDR2 reads SQIVND (reference sequence). In DNA form, the CDR3 reads TGTGCCAGTAGTCCTCCGGGACTACCAAGCTACGAGCAGTACTTC. Translated, it gives CASSPPGLPSYEQYF. Drawing the rest from reference TRBV19 and TRBJ2-7, the complete variable domain is DGGITQSPKYLFRKEGQNVTLSCEQNLNHDAMYWYRQDPGQGLRLIYYSQIVNDFQKGDIAEGYSVSREKKESFPLTVTSAQKNPTAFYLCASSPPGLPSYEQYFGPGTRLTVT.

Only a few counts were recorded for this clone. The chain has TRBV27 and TRBJ1-2, with D perhaps matching TRBD1 (6 bases). V was cut by 0 bases and J by 2 bases, with 10 bases left in between. This CDR3 comprises 15 residues. The germline V gene has CDR1 MNHEY and CDR2 SMNVEV (reference sequence). This CDR3 reads CASSLSAQGNYGYTF. As DNA, the CDR3 is TGTGCCAGCAGTTTATCCGCCCAGGGGAACTATGGCTACACCTTC.

The chain couples TRBV9 to TRBJ2-7; TRBD2 matches at 8 bases. Looked up from germline, CDR1 is SGDLS and CDR2 is YYNGEE. Unmatched junction bases numbered 4, after V lost 7 bases and J lost 1 base. There are 13 residues in the CDR3. Here the CDR3 reads CASRGGGSYEQYF. The DNA for the CDR3 is TGTGCCAGCCGGGGGGGCGGATCCTACGAGCAGTACTTC. Full variable domain (outside the CDR3, taken from reference TRBV9 and TRBJ2-7): DSGVTQTPKHLITATGQRVTLRCSPRSGDLSVYWYQQSLDQGLQFLIQYYNGEERAKGNILERFSAQQFPDLHSELNLSSLELGDSALYFCASRGGGSYEQYFGPGTRLTVT.

The V and J genes are TRBV28 and TRBJ2-6, with D tentatively TRBD2 (6 bases). The germline gives CDR1 MDHEN, CDR2 SYDVKM. This CDR3 is built from 15 residues. V lost 8 bases, J lost 0 bases, and 11 bases lay in between. CDR3 sequence (DNA): TGTGCCAGCGCACGGGGGAGCTCTGGGGCCAACGTCCTGACTTTC. It yields the protein CASARGSSGANVLTF.

The sample holds one count of this clone. The J gene is TRBJ2-3, the V gene TRBV9; tentative D call: TRBD2 (6 bases). The CDR3 extends over 15 amino acids. Trimming took off 2 bases at V and 0 bases at J, with 10 bases between the two ends. In germline, CDR1 is SGDLS, CDR2 YYNGEE. The CDR3 loop is CASSVLGGSTDTQYF. The CDR3 coding sequence is TGTGCCAGCAGCGTTCTGGGGGGAAGCACAGATACGCAGTATTTT.